The 27 T cell receptor beta chains below all came from one sample that was sequenced in a study of preoperative IRX-2 immunotherapy in early breast cancer. Noted treatment: preoperative locoregional IRX-2 cytokine immunotherapy. This table comes from immunoSEQ multiplex PCR, and its TCRdb copy is limited to in-frame clones, with some not included. This table has 25,000 or so clones, more than 80% appearing once. The specimen was tumor tissue, collected after IRX-2 immunotherapy. The receptors here all came from a human donor with breast cancer.

The chain couples TRBV6-5 to TRBJ2-5, with 7 bases matching TRBD1. Germline V gene lookup returns CDR1 MNHEY and CDR2 SVGAGI. The CDR3 contains 13 residues. V lost 10 bases to trimming and J lost 2 bases; unmatched junction nucleotides: 7. The CDR3 coding sequence is TGTGCCACCTTCGGGACAGCACAAGAGACCCAGTACTTC. Its protein product is CATFGTAQETQYF.

V usage is TRBV21-1 and J usage is TRBJ2-2; the table's D call of TRBD2 was not tested on the DNA. TRBV21-1 is marked as a pseudogene. The CDR3 runs 17 residues. CDR3 protein: CASSKRVPGLNTGELFF. CDR3 DNA sequence: TGTGCCAGCAGCAAAAGGGTACCGGGACTCAACACCGGGGAGCTGTTTTTT.

This clone was seen once. The gene calls are TRBV27 and TRBJ2-3; D gene ambiguous. Trimming shortened V by 6 bases and J by 7 bases, and 11 bases separated the two germline ends. Germline CDR1 reads MNHEY; CDR2 reads SMNVEV (reference sequence). The CDR3 runs to 12 residues. This chain's CDR3 is CASSPPRNTQYF. In DNA, the CDR3 is TGTGCCAGCAGCCCCCCCCGAAATACGCAGTATTTT.

The V and J genes are TRBV28 and TRBJ2-7; D not resolved. From germline, CDR1 is MDHEN and CDR2 SYDVKM. Trimming took 8 bases from V and 3 from J, leaving 29 bases between them. The CDR3 runs 18 residues. The CDR3 protein is CASWPSGNLGPSFYEQYF. As DNA, the CDR3 is TGTGCCAGCTGGCCGTCTGGCAACTTAGGGCCCTCCTTCTACGAGCAGTACTTC.

The chain has TRBV13 and TRBJ1-5; TRBD1 matches at 8 bases. After removal of 0 bases from V and 6 bases from J, the junction contained 7 bases not matched to a gene. CDR3 length: 16 amino acids. CDR1 and CDR2 from the germline V gene are PRHDT and FYEKMQ (reference sequence). This CDR3 reads CASSLGGQGAGQPQHF. CDR3 in DNA: TGTGCCAGCAGCTTAGGTGGCCAGGGGGCGGGTCAGCCCCAGCATTTT.

The gene calls are TRBV5-1 and TRBJ2-7; D might be TRBD1 or TRBD2, each matching 5 bases. The CDR3 is 11 residues long. Trimming stripped 6 bases from V and 4 bases from J, with 8 bases between. CDR1 SGHRS and CDR2 YFSETQ come from the germline V gene. CDR3 residues: CASMGDYEQYF. The CDR3 DNA is TGCGCCAGCATGGGGGATTACGAGCAGTACTTC.

In this sample, this clone turned up once. This chain links TRBV10-3 with TRBJ2-4; TRBD2 agrees at 7 bases. The V segment lost 0 bases and the J segment 1 base; nucleotides outside the gene matches: 9. The CDR3 loop spans 18 amino acids. The germline CDR1 and CDR2 sequences are ENHRY and SYGVKD. The CDR3 is CAISESTSGGVAKNIQYF. DNA for the CDR3: TGTGCCATCAGTGAGTCGACTTCGGGGGGAGTGGCCAAAAACATTCAGTACTTC.

In its sample, this clone was seen once. The chain has TRBV7-9 and TRBJ1-5, with D perhaps TRBD1 (6 bases). Deletions cut 1 base from V and 5 bases from J, with 6 bases between. From germline, CDR1 is SEHNR and CDR2 FQNEAQ (reference sequence). The CDR3 contains 13 residues. The CDR3 loop is CASSLGTDQPQHF. DNA of the CDR3: TGTGCCAGCAGCTTAGGGACAGATCAGCCCCAGCATTTT.

The chain joins TRBV5-1 to TRBJ2-1; 7 nucleotides align to TRBD1. The CDR3 has 16 residues. CDR1 is SGHRS and CDR2 is YFSETQ in the germline V gene. J was trimmed by 0 bases and V by 4 bases; bases with no gene match: 7. DNA for the CDR3: TGCGCCAGCAGCCGACAGGGCTCGAGCTCCTACAATGAGCAGTTCTTC. It encodes CASSRQGSSSYNEQFF.

The chain recombines TRBV5-6 with TRBJ1-4; no definite D call. The V gene lost 6 bases and the J gene lost 8 bases, with 14 bases spanning the gap. Germline lookup yields CDR1 SGHDT and CDR2 YYEEEE. This CDR3 has 13 amino acids. The CDR3 sequence is CASNLYTGEKLFF. Written as DNA, the CDR3 is TGTGCCAGCAACCTTTACACTGGAGAAAAACTGTTTTTT.

The genes are TRBV5-6 and TRBJ2-5; 15 nucleotides agree with TRBD2. The CDR3 loop spans 18 amino acids. Germline CDR1 reads SGHDT; CDR2 reads YYEEEE. V lost 4 bases to trimming and J lost 0 bases; unmatched junction nucleotides: 7. The CDR3 spells CASSAGTSGGWYQETQYF. The CDR3 DNA follows: TGTGCCAGCAGCGCCGGGACTAGCGGGGGGTGGTACCAAGAGACCCAGTACTTC.

This clone was seen a handful of times. The chain uses TRBV6-6 and TRBJ1-1, with D possibly TRBD1 on 6 matching bases. Germline V gene sequence: CDR1 MNHNY, CDR2 SVGAGI (reference sequence). CDR3 length: 12 amino acids. V was clipped by 6 bases and J by 6 bases, with 11 bases between them. The CDR3 region has the DNA TGTGCCAGCAGAACTCAGGGGTCTGAAGCTTTCTTT. It translates to CASRTQGSEAFF.

This chain connects TRBV5-1 to TRBJ2-3; D may be TRBD1 or TRBD2 (5 bases each). The CDR3 contains 15 residues. The V gene's germline CDR1 is SGHRS and CDR2 YFSETQ. The germline V and J ends were trimmed by 2 bases and 6 bases, with 16 bases remaining between them. The CDR3 bases are TGCGCCAGCAGCTTTTCCGGGACCCTCCGGGATACGCAGTATTTT. Translated: CASSFSGTLRDTQYF. The complete variable domain, with remaining parts taken from reference TRBV5-1 and TRBJ2-3, reads KAGVTQTPRYLIKTRGQQVTLSCSPISGHRSVSWYQQTPGQGLQFLFEYFSETQRNKGNFPGRFSGRQFSNSRSEMNVSTLELGDSALYLCASSFSGTLRDTQYFGPGTRLTVL.

V and J are TRBV28 and TRBJ1-2, with 10 bases that match TRBD1. Germline V gene data show CDR1 as MDHEN and CDR2 as SYDVKM. The CDR3 is 13 residues long. The J segment lost 5 bases and the V segment lost 5 bases, leaving 2 bases of the junction unmatched. The CDR3 loop reads CASSGDRGYGYTF. DNA for the CDR3: TGTGCCAGCAGTGGGGACAGGGGATATGGCTACACCTTC.

This clone was counted between two and nine times. The chain carries TRBV20-1 and TRBJ1-1; D not resolved. There are 10 residues in the CDR3. V lost 6 bases, J lost 3 bases, and 5 bases lay in between. Germline V gene data show CDR1 as DFQATT and CDR2 as SNEGSKA (reference sequence). The CDR3 protein is CSALDTEAFF. In DNA form, the CDR3 reads TGCAGTGCCTTAGACACTGAAGCTTTCTTT.

The chain employs TRBV6-1 and TRBJ1-2; 12 bases are a match to TRBD1. CDR1 MNHNS and CDR2 SASEGT come from the germline V gene. The CDR3 runs 14 residues. V was clipped by 5 bases and J by 8 bases; unmatched bases: 6. DNA for the CDR3: TGTGCCAGCAGTCCGGGACAGGGGGCGGAAGGCTACACCTTC. Translation: CASSPGQGAEGYTF.

V gene TRBV18 combines with J gene TRBJ2-3, with D unclear. V lost 0 bases and J lost 5, with 15 bases in between. CDR3 length equals 16 residues. Germline CDR1 KGHSH, CDR2 LQKENI. For the CDR3, the DNA is TGTGCCAGCTCACCACCGTTAATGGGGTATCGAGATACGCAGTATTTT. Protein product: CASSPPLMGYRDTQYF.

J is TRBJ2-1 and V is TRBV7-8; TRBD2 agrees at 12 bases. The germline V gene has CDR1 SGHVS and CDR2 FQNEAQ. The CDR3 contains 19 residues. The J segment lost 8 bases and the V segment lost 4 bases, leaving 18 bases of the junction unmatched. The CDR3: CASSSMLAGGEGESDEQFF. The CDR3, as DNA: TGTGCCAGCAGCTCCATGCTAGCGGGAGGGGAAGGGGAGAGCGATGAGCAGTTCTTC.

The chain uses TRBV2 and TRBJ1-6, with D tentatively TRBD1 (5 bases). The CDR3 covers 15 residues. Germline CDR1 reads SNHLY; CDR2 reads FYNNEI. Deletions cut 4 bases from V and 7 bases from J, with 14 bases between. This CDR3 is CASSGPGRGNSPLHF. Here the CDR3 DNA reads TGTGCCAGCAGTGGTCCGGGTCGGGGGAATTCACCCCTCCACTTT.

The V and J genes are TRBV30 and TRBJ2-2; D is unresolved. Deletions cut 0 bases from V and 0 bases from J, with 14 bases between. CDR1 and CDR2 from the germline V gene are GTSNPN and SVGIG (reference sequence). The CDR3 has 17 amino acids. The CDR3 here is CAWSVFRDAANTGELFF. DNA for the CDR3: TGTGCCTGGAGTGTATTTCGTGACGCCGCGAACACCGGGGAGCTGTTTTTT.

This clone was recorded once. The gene calls are TRBV10-2 and TRBJ1-2, with D unresolved. Germline V gene lookup returns CDR1 WSHSY and CDR2 SAAADI. This CDR3 is 12 amino acids long. The V and J ends lost 7 bases and 0 bases respectively, with 6 bases between them. The CDR3 reads CASNSANYGYTF. The CDR3 region has the DNA TGCGCCAGCAACTCTGCTAACTATGGCTACACCTTC.

The chain is built from TRBV9 and TRBJ2-1; TRBD2 matches 7 bases. The J segment lost 7 bases and the V segment lost 2 bases, leaving 6 bases of the junction unmatched. CDR1 is SGDLS, CDR2 YYNGEE, per germline. This CDR3 is built from 14 residues. The CDR3 is CASSVLAEANEQFF. Written as DNA, the CDR3 is TGTGCCAGCAGCGTGCTAGCGGAAGCGAATGAGCAGTTCTTC. The full variable domain, completed using reference TRBV9 and TRBJ2-1, is DSGVTQTPKHLITATGQRVTLRCSPRSGDLSVYWYQQSLDQGLQFLIQYYNGEERAKGNILERFSAQQFPDLHSELNLSSLELGDSALYFCASSVLAEANEQFFGPGTRLTVL.

V usage is TRBV10-1 and J usage is TRBJ2-5; 7 bases line up with TRBD2. Germline values: CDR1 WNHNN, CDR2 SYGVQD (reference sequence). Unmatched junction bases numbered 11, after V lost 6 bases and J lost 7 bases. This CDR3 has 14 amino acids. The CDR3 bases are TGCGCCAGCAGCACTAGCGACCTCCGGGGGACCCAGTACTTC. Its translation is CASSTSDLRGTQYF.

J is TRBJ2-5 and V is TRBV4-3; 9 positions agree with TRBD2. Germline values: CDR1 LGHNA, CDR2 YSLEER. The V gene end was trimmed by 0 bases and the J gene end by 5 bases; junction bases not matched to a gene: 4. This CDR3 contains 15 residues. This CDR3 reads CASSQDSGGNETQYF. The CDR3 DNA is TGCGCCAGCAGCCAAGATAGCGGGGGAAATGAGACCCAGTACTTC.

This chain connects TRBV28 to TRBJ2-7; the D gene is possibly TRBD1 (6 bases). CDR3 size: 12 residues. Germline CDR1 is MDHEN and CDR2 is SYDVKM. The V end lost 4 bases, the J end lost 12 bases, and 16 bases lay between the germline ends. The CDR3 coding sequence is TGTGCCAGCAGTTCCACGAACAGGGTGCCGTACTTC. Encoded protein: CASSSTNRVPYF. The full variable domain, rest sourced from reference TRBV28 and TRBJ2-7, is DVKVTQSSRYLVKRTGEKVFLECVQDMDHENMFWYRQDPGLGLRLIYFSYDVKMKEKGDIPEGYSVSREKKERFSLILESASTNQTSMYLCASSSTNRVPYFGPGTRLTVT.

V gene TRBV6-6 combines with J gene TRBJ2-7; D may be TRBD1 (6 bases). CDR1 is MNHNY, CDR2 SVGAGI, per germline (reference sequence). The CDR3 runs 15 residues. Trimming left V 5 bases short and J 4 bases short, with 18 bases between. This CDR3 reads CASSRAVEGGYEQYF. In DNA, the CDR3 is TGTGCCAGCAGTCGAGCGGTAGAAGGGGGTTACGAGCAGTACTTC.

V and J are TRBV28 and TRBJ2-1; 10 nucleotides match TRBD2. V lost 4 bases to trimming and J lost 7 bases; unmatched junction nucleotides: 4. The CDR3 consists of 14 residues. From germline, CDR1 is MDHEN and CDR2 SYDVKM. CDR3 sequence (DNA): TGTGCCAGCAGTTCCCTAGCGGGAGCTAATGAGCAGTTCTTC. Translated, it gives CASSSLAGANEQFF. Supplemented by reference TRBV28 and TRBJ2-1, the full variable domain reads DVKVTQSSRYLVKRTGEKVFLECVQDMDHENMFWYRQDPGLGLRLIYFSYDVKMKEKGDIPEGYSVSREKKERFSLILESASTNQTSMYLCASSSLAGANEQFFGPGTRLTVL.